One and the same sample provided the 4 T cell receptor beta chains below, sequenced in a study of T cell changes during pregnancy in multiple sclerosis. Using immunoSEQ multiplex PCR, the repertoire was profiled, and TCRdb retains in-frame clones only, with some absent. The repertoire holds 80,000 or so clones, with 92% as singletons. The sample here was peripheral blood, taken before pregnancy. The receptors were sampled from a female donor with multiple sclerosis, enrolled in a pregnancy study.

The CDR3 spells CASSVLSEQYF. The CDR3 DNA sequence: TGTGCCAGCAGTGTATTGTCCGAGCAGTACTTC. The rearrangement links TRBV2 to TRBJ2-7; D is ambiguous. The V gene lost 4 bases and the J gene lost 6 bases, with 7 bases spanning the gap. Germline V gene lookup returns CDR1 SNHLY and CDR2 FYNNEI. The CDR3 is 11 residues long.

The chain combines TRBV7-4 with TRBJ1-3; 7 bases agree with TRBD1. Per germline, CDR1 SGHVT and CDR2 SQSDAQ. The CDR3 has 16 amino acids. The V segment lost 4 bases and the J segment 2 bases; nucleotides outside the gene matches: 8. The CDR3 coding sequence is TGTGCCAGCAGCTCCTCAGGGGGGAGGACTGGAAACACCATATATTTT. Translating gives CASSSSGGRTGNTIYF.

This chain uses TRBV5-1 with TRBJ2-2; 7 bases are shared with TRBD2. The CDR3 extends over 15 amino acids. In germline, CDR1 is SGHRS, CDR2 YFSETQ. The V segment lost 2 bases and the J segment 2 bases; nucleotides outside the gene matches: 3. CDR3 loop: CASSFRGSNTGELFF. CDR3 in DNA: TGCGCCAGCAGCTTTCGCGGGAGCAACACCGGGGAGCTGTTTTTT.

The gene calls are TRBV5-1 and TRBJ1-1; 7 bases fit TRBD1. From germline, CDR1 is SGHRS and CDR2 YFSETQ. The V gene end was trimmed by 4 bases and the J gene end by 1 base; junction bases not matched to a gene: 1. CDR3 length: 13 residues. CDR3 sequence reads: CASSQGGNTEAFF. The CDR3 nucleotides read TGCGCCAGCAGCCAGGGGGGGAACACTGAAGCTTTCTTT.